These 24 T cell receptor beta chains were all obtained from the same sample, sequenced in a study of T cells after yellow fever vaccination. TCRdb re-analysed the 5' RACE reads in MiXCR, keeping a single row per CDR3 protein. Of over 300,000 distinct CDR3 sequences in the sample, roughly 4.3% were seen once. The sequencing used PBMCs, collected 5 days after the yellow fever booster vaccination. All receptors derive from a young man who received the YFV17D yellow fever vaccine.

The rearrangement links TRBV4-3 to TRBJ2-5; the match to TRBD2 covers 9 bases. The V segment lost 0 bases and the J segment 4 bases; nucleotides outside the gene matches: 3. Germline V gene sequence: CDR1 LGHNA, CDR2 YSLEER. This CDR3 is 15 amino acids long. CDR3 bases: TGCGCCAGCAGCCAAGAGGGACTAGCCTCAGAGACCCAGTACTTC. Encoded protein: CASSQEGLASETQYF.

In this sample, this clonotype turned up many times. The V call is TRBV5-1, the J call TRBJ1-3; unclear D gene. Germline loops: CDR1 SGHRS, CDR2 YFSETQ. Trimming removed 0 bases at V and 4 bases at J, with 11 bases between. The CDR3 sequence is 15 residues long. CDR3 amino acids: CASSLERGQGNTIYF. In nucleotides, the CDR3 is TGCGCCAGCAGCTTGGAACGAGGCCAGGGAAACACCATATATTTT.

The chain joins TRBV19 to TRBJ2-5; TRBD2 matches 7 bases. Trimming took 10 bases from V and 3 from J; bases not matched to a gene: 5. The V gene's germline CDR1 is LNHDA and CDR2 SQIVND (reference sequence). CDR3 length: 12 amino acids. This chain's CDR3 is CATAGVEETQYF. The CDR3 DNA is TGTGCCACCGCGGGGGTAGAAGAGACCCAGTACTTC.

V and J are TRBV12-3 or TRBV12-4 and TRBJ2-1; 12 nucleotides align to TRBD2. Unmatched junction bases numbered 8, after V lost 7 bases and J lost 1 base. This CDR3 has 17 amino acids. The CDR3 reads CASTAGGTSGSYNEQFF. The DNA of the CDR3 is TGTGCCAGCACAGCGGGCGGGACTAGCGGGTCCTACAATGAGCAGTTCTTC.

This clonotype was seen a handful of times. The chain has TRBV5-5 and TRBJ2-6, with no clear D. The CDR3 consists of 15 residues. Looked up from germline, CDR1 is SGHKS and CDR2 is YYEKEE (reference sequence). Trimming removed 4 bases from V and 0 bases from J, with 8 bases in between. CDR3: CASSLASSGANVLTF. Written as DNA, the CDR3 is TGTGCCAGCAGCCTTGCGAGCTCTGGGGCCAACGTCCTGACTTTC.

This clonotype was seen at least ten times. The genes are TRBV6-5 and TRBJ2-1; D is ambiguous. With 0 bases removed from V and 1 base from J, the gap between germline ends came to 7 bases. The CDR3 length is 15 residues. Germline CDR1 MNHEY, CDR2 SVGAGI. Written as DNA, the CDR3 is TGTGCCAGCAGTTACTCTAGGTGGTCCTACAATGAGCAGTTCTTC. Its protein product is CASSYSRWSYNEQFF.

This clonotype appeared a few times. The chain uses TRBV6-2 or TRBV6-3 and TRBJ2-2; TRBD1 is a possible D gene (7 bases). The V end was cut by 6 bases, the J end by 3 bases, with 14 bases between. The CDR3 totals 15 residues. Per germline, CDR1 MNHEY and CDR2 SVGEGT. The CDR3 here is CASRAEGADTGELFF. In DNA form, the CDR3 reads TGTGCCAGCAGGGCGGAGGGGGCAGACACCGGGGAGCTGTTTTTT.

There are a few counts of this clonotype. The V gene is TRBV9, the J gene TRBJ1-1; tentatively, D is TRBD1 (5 bases). Trimming removed 4 bases from V and 2 bases from J, with 9 bases in between. Germline V gene data show CDR1 as SGDLS and CDR2 as YYNGEE. This CDR3 has 13 residues. The CDR3 DNA follows: TGTGCCAGCAGCTTCGGGGCCAACACTGAAGCTTTCTTT. Protein product: CASSFGANTEAFF.

This clonotype occurred a few times. V and J are TRBV19 and TRBJ2-1; 7 bases agree with TRBD1. CDR1 is LNHDA, CDR2 SQIVND, per germline (reference sequence). This CDR3 is built from 15 residues. V shed 3 bases and J 5 bases; nucleotides not matched to a gene: 7. The CDR3 bases are TGTGCCAGTAGTATTGAGGGGGCGAGGAACAATGAGCAGTTCTTC. Its translation is CASSIEGARNNEQFF.

CDR3 DNA: TGTGCCAGCAGCTCCTATACTAGCGGGGGTTTCACAGATACGCAGTATTTT. It is translated as CASSSYTSGGFTDTQYF. The chain uses TRBV7-2 and TRBJ2-3; 11 bases agree with TRBD2. The CDR3 extends over 17 amino acids. Trimming removed 4 bases from V and 2 bases from J; junction bases left unmatched: 8. The germline gives CDR1 SGHTA, CDR2 FQGNSA.

The V and J genes are TRBV11-2 and TRBJ2-1, with a weak D call TRBD2 (5 bases). Germline V gene sequence: CDR1 SGHAT, CDR2 FQNNGV. The V gene lost 6 bases and the J gene lost 9 bases, with 18 bases spanning the gap. The CDR3 has 14 amino acids. DNA of the CDR3: TGTGCCAGCAGTATCGGGGAAATCCCCCCTGAGCAGTTCTTC. Encoded protein: CASSIGEIPPEQFF.

The rearrangement joins TRBV7-9 to TRBJ2-1; 14 bases align to TRBD2. CDR1 SEHNR and CDR2 FQNEAQ come from the germline V gene (reference sequence). The CDR3 covers 22 residues. Germline trimming cut 6 bases from V and 0 bases from J; bases unmatched to any gene: 19. The CDR3 is CASSHPRRDRLAGGRSYNEQFF. The CDR3 DNA sequence: TGTGCCAGCAGTCACCCCAGACGGGATCGACTAGCGGGGGGGCGCTCCTACAATGAGCAGTTCTTC. Complete variable domain (other parts from reference TRBV7-9 and TRBJ2-1): DTGVSQNPRHKITKRGQNVTFRCDPISEHNRLYWYRQTLGQGPEFLTYFQNEAQLEKSRLLSDRFSAERPKGSFSTLEIQRTEQGDSAMYLCASSHPRRDRLAGGRSYNEQFFGPGTRLTVL.

The chain employs TRBV15 and TRBJ1-5, with TRBD1 as a possible D gene (6 bases). V was trimmed by 8 bases and J by 2 bases, leaving 13 bases between them. CDR3 length equals 14 residues. Germline CDR1 and CDR2: LNHNV and YYDKDF (reference sequence). The CDR3 DNA sequence: TGTGCCACCTCGGAGGGGGGAGGCAATCAGCCCCAGCATTTT. Its translation: CATSEGGGNQPQHF.

This clonotype was counted many times. This chain uses TRBV12-3 or TRBV12-4 with TRBJ2-1; 9 bases agree with TRBD1. The CDR3 runs to 16 residues. The V and J ends lost 6 bases and 6 bases, in that order; junction bases with no gene match: 12. CDR3 DNA sequence: TGTGCCAGCAGCTCGACAGGGGGTTGGGTACGCAATGAGCAGTTCTTC. This translates into CASSSTGGWVRNEQFF.

A few counts support this clonotype. This could be a read error, since a much larger clone is one nucleotide away. The chain combines TRBV4-2 with TRBJ2-7, with 12 bases aligning to TRBD2. Germline trimming cut 1 base from V and 4 bases from J; bases unmatched to any gene: 2. CDR3 length: 15 residues. Germline values: CDR1 LGHNA, CDR2 YNFKEQ. CDR3 sequence reads: CASSQGLAGVYEQYF. As DNA, the CDR3 is TGTGCCAGCAGCCAAGGACTAGCGGGGGTGTACGAGCAGTACTTC.

In its sample, this clonotype was seen a few times. The rearrangement joins TRBV6-1 to TRBJ2-6; D is uncertain. The ends were cut back, 6 bases at V and 4 bases at J, with 13 bases in the middle. CDR3 length: 15 amino acids. Germline CDR1 is MNHNS and CDR2 is SASEGT. Here the CDR3 DNA reads TGTGCCAGCAGAACCGGGCCAGCCGGGGCCAACGTCCTGACTTTC. It is translated as CASRTGPAGANVLTF.

This clonotype was seen at least ten times. The rearrangement links TRBV11-2 to TRBJ2-1; D is perhaps TRBD1 (6 bases). The CDR3 runs 14 residues. Germline V gene lookup returns CDR1 SGHAT and CDR2 FQNNGV. The V gene lost 2 bases and the J gene lost 9 bases, with 14 bases spanning the gap. The CDR3 region is CASSLPQGTGEQFF. The CDR3 DNA sequence: TGTGCCAGCAGCTTACCACAGGGAACCGGTGAGCAGTTCTTC.

This clonotype was found many times. The V gene is TRBV6-5, the J gene TRBJ1-4; D is undetermined. Trimming took off 5 bases at V and 0 bases at J, with 7 bases between the two ends. This CDR3 comprises 14 residues. Germline values: CDR1 MNHEY, CDR2 SVGAGI. In DNA form, the CDR3 reads TGTGCCAGCAGTAGGAGGGCAACTAATGAAAAACTGTTTTTT. It is translated as CASSRRATNEKLFF.

This clonotype was picked up a small number of times. This chain uses TRBV7-9 with TRBJ1-3; 9 bases match TRBD1. Trimming cost V 5 bases and J 4 bases; bases outside gene matches: 9. Germline values: CDR1 SEHNR, CDR2 FQNEAQ (reference sequence). This CDR3 is 16 amino acids long. The CDR3 loop is CASSGRQGETGNTIYF. The DNA for the CDR3 is TGTGCCAGCAGCGGCAGACAGGGGGAGACGGGAAACACCATATATTTT.

This clonotype was counted ten times or more. The rearrangement links TRBV12-3 or TRBV12-4 to TRBJ2-2; no clear D. The CDR3 has 13 residues. Between the trimmed V and J ends, which lost 10 bases and 1 base, there was a span of 10 bases. CDR3 bases: TGTGCCAACCACGCGGAGAACACCGGGGAGCTGTTTTTT. This translates into CANHAENTGELFF.

This clonotype was observed many times. CDR3 sequence (DNA): TGTGCCAGCAAGGGAGCTCCGGGGACTAGCGGGCAAAGCACAGATACGCAGTATTTT. Translation gives CASKGAPGTSGQSTDTQYF. The genes are TRBV27 and TRBJ2-3; TRBD2 matches at 12 bases. The junction had 14 bases not matched to a gene; V was cut back by 7 bases and J by 0 bases. CDR1 is MNHEY, CDR2 SMNVEV, per germline (reference sequence). CDR3 length: 19 residues.

This clonotype occurred many times. V and J are TRBV5-1 and TRBJ2-7; TRBD1 might be the D (6 bases). Germline V CDR1 and CDR2: SGHRS, YFSETQ. The length of the CDR3 is 14 residues. V gave up 3 bases and J gave up 6 bases, with 16 bases separating them. The CDR3 protein is CASSWDTTTGEQYF. CDR3 sequence (DNA): TGCGCCAGCAGCTGGGACACAACCACGGGCGAGCAGTACTTC.

This clonotype was observed many times. V usage is TRBV12-3 or TRBV12-4 and J usage is TRBJ2-1; no reliable D call. V was clipped by 6 bases and J by 8 bases, with 14 bases between them. The CDR3 totals 13 residues. The CDR3 loop is CASSPPPGHEQFF. DNA of the CDR3: TGTGCCAGCAGCCCCCCGCCGGGCCATGAGCAGTTCTTC.

J is TRBJ2-3 and V is TRBV23-1; 7 bases are shared with TRBD2. TRBV23-1 is classed as an ORF, of uncertain function. The J segment lost 0 bases and the V segment lost 2 bases, leaving 5 bases of the junction unmatched. This CDR3 comprises 16 residues. This CDR3 reads CASSQAAGYSTDTQYF. DNA for the CDR3: TGCGCCAGCAGTCAAGCAGCGGGGTATAGCACAGATACGCAGTATTTT.